A single sample is the source of the 25 T cell receptor beta chains below, sequenced in a study of cytotoxic CD8 clonotypes in ibrutinib-treated CLL. The data were produced by immunoSEQ multiplex PCR, yet TCRdb's version contains in-frame clones alone and is incomplete. The sample has about 200,000 clones, more than 70% seen once. This specimen was PBMCs, taken after 12 months of ibrutinib treatment. All receptors come from a human donor with chronic lymphocytic leukemia.

This sequence joins TRBV28 and TRBJ1-2, with 12 bases that match TRBD1. The CDR3 runs 15 residues. Germline-derived CDR1 and CDR2 are MDHEN and SYDVKM. Trimming cost V 5 bases and J 8 bases; bases outside gene matches: 9. Written as DNA, the CDR3 is TGTGCCAGCAGTACCCGGGACAGGGGGCTTCAAGGCTACACCTTC. The encoded protein is CASSTRDRGLQGYTF.

This clone was observed a few times. The chain recombines TRBV7-9 with TRBJ1-5; D is unclear. Germline V gene sequence: CDR1 SEHNR, CDR2 FQNEAQ (reference sequence). The CDR3 is made up of 12 amino acids. Trimming took 5 bases from V and 7 from J, leaving 9 bases between them. The CDR3 loop is CASSPVGQPQHF. In nucleotides, the CDR3 is TGTGCCAGCAGCCCGGTTGGCCAGCCCCAGCATTTT. Supplemented by reference TRBV7-9 and TRBJ1-5, the full variable domain reads DTGVSQNPRHKITKRGQNVTFRCDPISEHNRLYWYRQTLGQGPEFLTYFQNEAQLEKSRLLSDRFSAERPKGSFSTLEIQRTEQGDSAMYLCASSPVGQPQHFGDGTRLSIL.

The chain combines TRBV5-8 with TRBJ1-1, with no clear D. The germline CDR1 and CDR2 sequences are SGHTS and YDEGEE. Between the trimmed V and J ends, which lost 2 bases and 6 bases, there was a span of 8 bases. The CDR3 has 12 amino acids. CDR3 protein: CASSLYPAEAFF. The CDR3, as DNA: TGTGCCAGCAGCTTATACCCCGCTGAAGCTTTCTTT.

V is TRBV28 and J is TRBJ1-2, with D possibly TRBD1 on 5 matching bases. V was trimmed by 3 bases and J by 2 bases, leaving 7 bases between them. Germline CDR1 is MDHEN and CDR2 is SYDVKM. The length of the CDR3 is 13 residues. This CDR3 reads CASSFGGNYGYTF. In nucleotides, the CDR3 is TGTGCCAGCAGTTTCGGGGGGAACTATGGCTACACCTTC.

The chain carries TRBV19 and TRBJ1-2; D remains unclear. CDR1 and CDR2 from the germline V gene are LNHDA and SQIVND (reference sequence). The V gene lost 2 bases and the J gene lost 8 bases, with 12 bases spanning the gap. This CDR3 comprises 13 residues. CDR3 amino acids: CASSIPVIGGYTF. The CDR3 DNA reads as TGTGCCAGTAGTATACCCGTAATCGGCGGCTACACCTTC.

This clone showed up just once. The chain uses TRBV27 and TRBJ2-2; TRBD1 matches 9 bases. The length of the CDR3 is 16 residues. Germline assignment: CDR1 MNHEY and CDR2 SMNVEV (reference sequence). The V gene end was trimmed by 4 bases and the J gene end by 6 bases; junction bases not matched to a gene: 9. This CDR3 reads CASSSKPGQGAGELFF. The CDR3 bases are TGTGCCAGCAGTTCGAAACCGGGACAGGGAGCCGGGGAGCTGTTTTTT.

In nucleotides, the CDR3 is TGCGCCAGCAGCACGGAGAGGACCTCCTACGAGCAGTACTTC. This encodes CASSTERTSYEQYF. The chain is built from TRBV5-1 and TRBJ2-7, with D unclear. This CDR3 is 14 amino acids long. Looked up from germline, CDR1 is SGHRS and CDR2 is YFSETQ. V lost 4 bases to trimming and J lost 0 bases, with 11 bases between them.

The DNA of the CDR3 is TGTGCCAGCAGCTTATACGAGGGAAGCTCCTACAATGAGCAGTTCTTC. As protein: CASSLYEGSSYNEQFF. The chain employs TRBV11-2 and TRBJ2-1; the D gene is possibly TRBD2 (5 bases). This CDR3 contains 16 residues. V dropped 2 bases and J dropped 0 bases, with 11 bases sitting between them. Per germline, CDR1 SGHAT and CDR2 FQNNGV. Drawing the rest from reference TRBV11-2 and TRBJ2-1, the complete variable domain is EAGVAQSPRYKIIEKRQSVAFWCNPISGHATLYWYQQILGQGPKLLIQFQNNGVVDDSQLPKDRFSAERLKGVDSTLKIQPAKLEDSAVYLCASSLYEGSSYNEQFFGPGTRLTVL.

The chain couples TRBV9 to TRBJ2-5; D gene unclear. Germline CDR1 is SGDLS and CDR2 is YYNGEE. Trimming took off 3 bases at V and 5 bases at J, with 11 bases between the two ends. This CDR3 spans 13 amino acids. CDR3 loop: CASSESLGETQYF. The CDR3 nucleotides read TGTGCCAGCAGCGAGAGCCTAGGTGAGACCCAGTACTTC.

V is TRBV6-1 and J is TRBJ2-7; TRBD2 matches 9 bases. Germline trimming cut 6 bases from V and 3 bases from J; bases unmatched to any gene: 6. Germline V gene lookup returns CDR1 MNHNS and CDR2 SASEGT. This CDR3 is 14 amino acids long. In DNA form, the CDR3 reads TGTGCCAGCAGCGGAGCGGGAGGTGGCTACGAGCAGTACTTC. It specifies CASSGAGGGYEQYF.

This clone was counted a few times. The chain's CDR3 is CASSHPFPTGGGVAAINEKLFF. Written as DNA, the CDR3 is TGTGCCAGCAGCCACCCTTTTCCAACAGGAGGGGGAGTAGCAGCAATTAATGAAAAACTGTTTTTT. This chain joins TRBV4-2 and TRBJ1-4; D is possibly TRBD1 (6 bases). Trimming took 3 bases from V and 4 from J, leaving 33 bases between them. The CDR3 runs to 22 residues. Germline loops: CDR1 LGHNA, CDR2 YNFKEQ.

V is TRBV25-1 and J is TRBJ2-7; the match to TRBD1 covers 8 bases. CDR1 is MGHDK, CDR2 SYGVNS, per germline. This CDR3 contains 14 residues. V lost 6 bases, J lost 2 bases, and 6 bases stayed unmatched. In DNA form, the CDR3 reads TGTGCCAGCAGCGATCCCAGGGGGCCCTACGAGCAGTACTTC. This translates into CASSDPRGPYEQYF.

The V call is TRBV11-2, the J call TRBJ2-3; the D gene could be TRBD1 or TRBD2 (6 bases each). CDR3 length: 13 amino acids. The V gene's germline CDR1 is SGHAT and CDR2 FQNNGV. With 5 bases removed from V and 9 bases from J, the gap between germline ends came to 15 bases. The CDR3: CASSGGGSGTQYF. CDR3 bases: TGTGCCAGCAGCGGAGGGGGTAGCGGCACGCAGTATTTT.

The chain uses TRBV11-2 and TRBJ2-7; 11 nucleotides match TRBD1. The ends lost 3 bases at V and 3 bases at J; junction bases unmatched: 1. The CDR3 has 14 amino acids. Germline lookup yields CDR1 SGHAT and CDR2 FQNNGV. Here the CDR3 reads CASSLGTGGYEQYF. The CDR3, as DNA: TGTGCCAGCAGCTTGGGGACAGGGGGCTACGAGCAGTACTTC.

The gene calls are TRBV30 and TRBJ1-1, with unresolved D. Trimming shortened V by 4 bases and J by 0 bases, and 6 bases separated the two germline ends. This CDR3 has 12 amino acids. From germline, CDR1 is GTSNPN and CDR2 SVGIG (reference sequence). This CDR3 reads CAWNGLNTEAFF. The CDR3 nucleotides are TGTGCCTGGAACGGATTGAACACTGAAGCTTTCTTT.

CDR3 loop: CASSYEGPYGYTF. CDR3 sequence (DNA): TGTGCCAGCAGTTACGAAGGTCCCTATGGCTACACCTTC. The chain joins TRBV6-5 to TRBJ1-2; D gene ambiguous. The germline gives CDR1 MNHEY, CDR2 SVGAGI. The CDR3 runs to 13 residues. V lost 2 bases, J lost 4 bases, and 8 bases lay in between.

The chain recombines TRBV4-1 with TRBJ2-5; D remains unclear. V was cut by 1 base and J by 5 bases, with 14 bases left in between. This CDR3 has 15 residues. Germline V gives CDR1 MGHRA, CDR2 YSYEKL. CDR3 DNA: TGCGCCAGCAGCCAAGGGTTACGGTTTAGGGAGACCCAGTACTTC. Protein sequence: CASSQGLRFRETQYF.

The gene calls are TRBV10-3 and TRBJ1-3; perhaps TRBD1 as D (5 bases). V lost 8 bases and J lost 2, with 13 bases in between. CDR1 and CDR2 (germline): ENHRY, SYGVKD. The length of the CDR3 is 14 residues. CDR3 protein: CAIFTGQTGNTIYF. In DNA form, the CDR3 reads TGTGCCATCTTCACGGGGCAGACTGGAAACACCATATATTTT.

The J gene is TRBJ2-1, the V gene TRBV28, with TRBD2 identical over 16 bases. The length of the CDR3 is 18 residues. J was trimmed by 6 bases and V by 7 bases; bases with no gene match: 12. Looked up from germline, CDR1 is MDHEN and CDR2 is SYDVKM. This CDR3 reads CASTPLPGLAGGPNEQFF. In DNA form, the CDR3 reads TGTGCCAGCACACCTCTACCGGGACTAGCGGGAGGGCCCAATGAGCAGTTCTTC.

This clone was found a few times. CDR3: CASSLSSIWDEQFF. CDR3 sequence (DNA): TGCGCCAGCAGCTTGAGCAGCATCTGGGATGAGCAGTTCTTC. The chain carries TRBV5-1 and TRBJ2-1; no firm D call. V lost 1 base, J lost 8 bases, and 13 bases lay in between. The CDR3 sequence is 14 residues long. CDR1 SGHRS and CDR2 YFSETQ come from the germline V gene.

The CDR3 loop is CASSHNGRQRGTDTQYF. Here the CDR3 DNA reads TGTGCCAGCAGCCACAACGGGCGCCAGCGGGGCACAGATACGCAGTATTTT. This chain connects TRBV5-4 to TRBJ2-3, with a tentative D call TRBD2 (6 bases). V lost 4 bases and J lost 1, with 19 bases in between. Germline loops: CDR1 SGHNT, CDR2 YYREEE (reference sequence). This CDR3 contains 17 residues.

This chain joins TRBV6-5 and TRBJ1-3; 7 bases agree with TRBD1. Trimming cost V 0 bases and J 4 bases; bases outside gene matches: 3. The CDR3 is 15 residues long. Germline V gives CDR1 MNHEY, CDR2 SVGAGI. The CDR3 here is CASSYSTGQGNTIYF. The CDR3 nucleotides read TGTGCCAGCAGTTACTCGACAGGGCAGGGAAACACCATATATTTT.

The chain recombines TRBV28 with TRBJ2-2; D may be TRBD1 or TRBD2 (6 bases each). This CDR3 contains 18 residues. Germline assignment: CDR1 MDHEN and CDR2 SYDVKM. Trimming removed 4 bases at V and 2 bases at J, with 20 bases between. CDR3 sequence (DNA): TGTGCCAGCAGTTCAATACCCTTTAAGGGGGGTAACACCGGGGAGCTGTTTTTT. Amino acid sequence: CASSSIPFKGGNTGELFF.

The V call is TRBV28, the J call TRBJ2-3; 10 bases match TRBD1. The CDR3 is 16 residues long. Germline values: CDR1 MDHEN, CDR2 SYDVKM. V was clipped by 5 bases and J by 1 base; unmatched bases: 6. As DNA, the CDR3 is TGTGCCAGCAGTACCGCCGGGACAGGGGGCACAGATACGCAGTATTTT. Protein product: CASSTAGTGGTDTQYF.

This clone was observed a few times. The V call is TRBV4-1, the J call TRBJ2-7, with 14 bases matching TRBD2. This CDR3 is built from 19 residues. Germline V gives CDR1 MGHRA, CDR2 YSYEKL. V shed 3 bases, J shed 5 bases, and the junction held 15 bases outside the gene matches. Here the CDR3 reads CASSQPRLAGGPRPHEQYF. CDR3 in DNA: TGCGCCAGCAGCCAGCCAAGACTAGCGGGAGGGCCGAGGCCCCACGAGCAGTACTTC.